Each of the 30 T cell receptor beta chains below was sequenced from the same sample in a study of shared clonotypes between healthy human individuals. Sequenced by immunoSEQ multiplex PCR; TCRdb stores in-frame clones only, minus some. This sample carries around 2,000,000 clones, approximately 94% of them seen once, and the ten largest clones take approximately 1%. In the naive CD8 group, cells lacked CD45RO and were positively selected for CCR7, so terminally differentiated effector memory CD45RA+ cells were left out. The sequencing sample was made of naive CD8+ T cells sorted from blood. Receptor source: a man aged 18 to 30 in good health.

This clone has a single count. The gene calls are TRBV9 and TRBJ2-7, with D hard to call. Trimming stripped 3 bases from V and 5 bases from J, with 12 bases between. Germline V gene sequence: CDR1 SGDLS, CDR2 YYNGEE. The CDR3 totals 13 residues. CDR3 in amino acids: CASSDNYENEQYF. The CDR3 coding sequence is TGTGCCAGCAGCGATAACTACGAAAACGAGCAGTACTTC.

This chain joins TRBV29-1 and TRBJ1-1; D remains unclear. Trimming stripped 3 bases from V and 2 bases from J, with 13 bases between. This CDR3 has 14 residues. In germline, CDR1 is SQVTM, CDR2 ANQGSEA. DNA of the CDR3: TGCAGCGTTGACCTCGTTGGAGAAAACACTGAAGCTTTCTTT. Protein sequence: CSVDLVGENTEAFF.

The gene calls are TRBV13 and TRBJ1-1, with a weak D call TRBD1 (6 bases). Germline V gene sequence: CDR1 PRHDT, CDR2 FYEKMQ (reference sequence). The CDR3 totals 13 residues. Trimming left V 0 bases short and J 7 bases short, with 9 bases between. CDR3 residues: CASSLGQGNEAFF. Here the CDR3 DNA reads TGTGCCAGCAGCTTAGGACAGGGAAATGAAGCTTTCTTT.

Here the CDR3 DNA reads TGTGCCAGCACCGAGAGGGAGGCAGGAGACTATGGCTACACCTTC. It encodes CASTEREAGDYGYTF. The chain recombines TRBV2 with TRBJ1-2; D gene unclear. CDR1 and CDR2 from the germline V gene are SNHLY and FYNNEI. The CDR3 covers 15 residues. V lost 7 bases and J lost 3, with 18 bases in between.

V usage is TRBV7-9 and J usage is TRBJ1-1; possibly TRBD1 for D (5 bases). Trimming took 0 bases from V and 12 from J, leaving 8 bases between them. CDR3 length: 11 amino acids. Germline V gene sequence: CDR1 SEHNR, CDR2 FQNEAQ (reference sequence). The chain's CDR3 is CASSLARETFF. The DNA for the CDR3 is TGTGCCAGCAGCTTAGCCAGGGAAACTTTCTTT. Filled out from reference TRBV7-9 and TRBJ1-1, the complete variable domain reads DTGVSQNPRHKITKRGQNVTFRCDPISEHNRLYWYRQTLGQGPEFLTYFQNEAQLEKSRLLSDRFSAERPKGSFSTLEIQRTEQGDSAMYLCASSLARETFFGQGTRLTVV.

The chain uses TRBV28 and TRBJ2-7, with no clear D. The germline V gene has CDR1 MDHEN and CDR2 SYDVKM. The germline V and J ends were trimmed by 3 bases and 5 bases, with 11 bases remaining between them. CDR3 length: 13 residues. Written as DNA, the CDR3 is TGTGCCAGCAGTTTTAACCCAGAGAACGAGCAGTACTTC. Its translation: CASSFNPENEQYF.

The chain recombines TRBV2 with TRBJ2-7, with TRBD2 matching 8 bases. Trimming removed 0 bases from V and 6 bases from J; junction bases left unmatched: 7. The CDR3 runs 15 residues. CDR1 and CDR2 (germline): SNHLY, FYNNEI. The DNA for the CDR3 is TGTGCCAGCAGTGAAGCAGCGGGGGTCGAGGGCGAGCAGTACTTC. Translation gives CASSEAAGVEGEQYF.

This chain joins TRBV6-1 and TRBJ2-1; 8 bases are a match to TRBD2. The CDR3 length is 17 residues. The germline CDR1 and CDR2 sequences are MNHNS and SASEGT. V lost 1 base, J lost 7 bases, and 12 bases stayed unmatched. The CDR3 protein is CASSEGFWRGVTNEQFF. The CDR3 coding sequence is TGTGCCAGCAGTGAAGGTTTTTGGCGGGGGGTCACGAATGAGCAGTTCTTC.

This chain connects TRBV10-1 to TRBJ2-3; D unresolved. Deletions cut 0 bases from V and 3 bases from J, with 7 bases between. In germline, CDR1 is WNHNN, CDR2 SYGVQD (reference sequence). There are 14 residues in the CDR3. The CDR3 region is CASSESVGTDTQYF. CDR3 DNA sequence: TGCGCCAGCAGTGAGTCGGTGGGTACAGATACGCAGTATTTT.

The chain couples TRBV5-1 to TRBJ2-2, with 9 bases identical to TRBD2. Germline V gene lookup returns CDR1 SGHRS and CDR2 YFSETQ. The CDR3 is 13 residues long. The V gene end was trimmed by 3 bases and the J gene end by 6 bases; junction bases not matched to a gene: 0. CDR3 sequence reads: CASSWTSAGELFF. In DNA form, the CDR3 reads TGCGCCAGCAGCTGGACTAGCGCCGGGGAGCTGTTTTTT.

The chain has TRBV29-1 and TRBJ1-2; a possible D gene is TRBD1 (6 bases). The CDR3 totals 15 residues. V was pared by 0 bases and J by 3 bases, with 14 bases between. Germline lookup yields CDR1 SQVTM and CDR2 ANQGSEA. The CDR3 coding sequence is TGCAGCGTTGAAGATATCTGGGGGCGGGACTATGGCTACACCTTC. Residues: CSVEDIWGRDYGYTF.

V usage is TRBV29-1 and J usage is TRBJ1-2; D call uncertain. CDR3 size: 11 residues. CDR1 is SQVTM and CDR2 is ANQGSEA in the germline V gene. Trimming left V 4 bases short and J 8 bases short, with 11 bases between. The CDR3 DNA reads as TGCAGCGTTGTAGAAGGGAACGGCTACACCTTC. Its protein is CSVVEGNGYTF.

The rearrangement links TRBV7-9 to TRBJ2-2; perhaps TRBD2 as D (6 bases). V shed 0 bases and J shed 1 base, with 15 bases lying between them. The V gene's germline CDR1 is SEHNR and CDR2 FQNEAQ (reference sequence). The CDR3 totals 18 residues. DNA of the CDR3: TGTGCCAGCAGCTTAGCCGTAACAGCGGGTGAGAACACCGGGGAGCTGTTTTTT. Its translation: CASSLAVTAGENTGELFF.

About this clone itself: This same CDR3 is encoded by further DNA sequences in the sample. The chain uses TRBV5-4 and TRBJ2-5; D not certain. V lost 0 bases to trimming and J lost 1 base, with 4 bases between them. CDR1 is SGHNT, CDR2 YYREEE, per germline (reference sequence). The CDR3 runs to 13 residues. The CDR3 coding sequence is TGTGCCAGCAGCTTGGTTCCCCAAGAGACCCAGTACTTC. Protein product: CASSLVPQETQYF.

The CDR3 is CASSLGTGLSYNEQFF. DNA for the CDR3: TGTGCCAGCAGCCTCGGGACAGGCCTCTCCTACAATGAGCAGTTCTTC. The chain is built from TRBV7-3 and TRBJ2-1; 8 positions agree with TRBD1. Germline loops: CDR1 SGHTA, CDR2 FQGTGA. Trimming at V came to 5 bases and at J to 0 bases, leaving 6 bases not matched to a gene. The length of the CDR3 is 16 residues.

Regarding this clone: This sample includes further DNA sequences coding for the same CDR3. V usage is TRBV27 and J usage is TRBJ2-7; 9 bases align to TRBD1. The CDR3 runs to 15 residues. Germline V gives CDR1 MNHEY, CDR2 SMNVEV (reference sequence). V shed 2 bases and J 1 base; nucleotides not matched to a gene: 3. The CDR3 region has the DNA TGTGCCAGCAGTTTAGGGGGACAGGGATCCTACGAGCAGTACTTC. Translation gives CASSLGGQGSYEQYF.

The chain employs TRBV7-9 and TRBJ1-2; D remains unclear. Per the germline V gene, CDR1 is SEHNR and CDR2 is FQNEAQ (reference sequence). Trimming took off 4 bases at V and 5 bases at J, with 20 bases between the two ends. CDR3 size: 16 residues. CDR3 sequence (DNA): TGTGCCAGCAGCTCGTCATCAGGCCCAGGATTTTATGGCTACACCTTC. This codes for CASSSSSGPGFYGYTF.

This chain connects TRBV11-3 to TRBJ2-5; 10 nucleotides match TRBD1. This CDR3 spans 15 amino acids. Germline V gene sequence: CDR1 SGHNT, CDR2 YENEEA. J was trimmed by 1 base and V by 5 bases; bases with no gene match: 4. CDR3 nucleotide sequence: TGTGCCAGCAGCAGGGACAGGGGCGTCCAAGAGACCCAGTACTTC. This sequence encodes CASSRDRGVQETQYF.

The chain recombines TRBV4-1 with TRBJ1-2; tentative D call: TRBD1 (6 bases). This CDR3 contains 15 residues. Germline V gives CDR1 MGHRA, CDR2 YSYEKL. V gave up 6 bases and J gave up 2 bases, with 16 bases separating them. The CDR3 DNA reads TGCGCCAGCAGACCACCAGGGGTGTCCAACTATGGCTACACCTTC. Amino acid sequence: CASRPPGVSNYGYTF.

The chain combines TRBV27 with TRBJ2-1; D unclear. With 5 bases removed from V and 3 bases from J, the gap between germline ends came to 8 bases. Germline V gene sequence: CDR1 MNHEY, CDR2 SMNVEV (reference sequence). CDR3 length: 13 residues. The CDR3 nucleotides read TGTGCCAGCAGTGAGATAGGCTACAATGAGCAGTTCTTC. Its translation is CASSEIGYNEQFF.

In this sample, this clone turned up a few times. The V and J genes are TRBV19 and TRBJ1-5; no clear D. The CDR3 sequence is 15 residues long. The germline V gene has CDR1 LNHDA and CDR2 SQIVND (reference sequence). Trimming shortened V by 3 bases and J by 5 bases, and 14 bases separated the two germline ends. The CDR3 DNA follows: TGTGCCAGTAGTATCCCCTCAGGAATCCATCAGCCCCAGCATTTT. Amino acids: CASSIPSGIHQPQHF.

Turning to this clone: This sample includes further DNA sequences coding for the same CDR3. The chain recombines TRBV27 with TRBJ1-3; D call uncertain. The germline CDR1 and CDR2 sequences are MNHEY and SMNVEV (reference sequence). This CDR3 contains 14 residues. V lost 0 bases to trimming and J lost 0 bases, with 3 bases between them. CDR3 sequence (DNA): TGTGCCAGCAGTTTATCTATCTCTGGAAACACCATATATTTT. Amino acid sequence: CASSLSISGNTIYF.

Here the CDR3 reads CSVESGFHNEQFF. As DNA, the CDR3 is TGCAGCGTTGAATCTGGGTTCCACAATGAGCAGTTCTTC. This chain joins TRBV29-1 and TRBJ2-1; D is unclear. Germline CDR1 is SQVTM and CDR2 is ANQGSEA. V lost 2 bases and J lost 5, with 10 bases in between. The CDR3 sequence is 13 residues long.

This chain joins TRBV11-2 and TRBJ2-2, with 9 bases that match TRBD1. V was clipped by 5 bases and J by 4 bases; unmatched bases: 11. The germline V gene has CDR1 SGHAT and CDR2 FQNNGV. The CDR3 contains 17 residues. CDR3 protein: CASSVGQGLPTTGELFF. The CDR3 nucleotides are TGTGCCAGCAGCGTCGGACAGGGGCTCCCAACCACCGGGGAGCTGTTTTTT.

The chain joins TRBV11-2 to TRBJ2-3; 8 positions match TRBD2. V lost 5 bases and J lost 7; bases outside the gene matches: 8. CDR3 length: 14 amino acids. Germline-derived CDR1 and CDR2 are SGHAT and FQNNGV. In nucleotides, the CDR3 is TGTGCCAGCAGCGCCGGGGGGGGCCGGCATACGCAGTATTTT. Amino acid sequence: CASSAGGGRHTQYF.

V usage is TRBV27 and J usage is TRBJ2-7; the match to TRBD2 covers 12 bases. Trimming took 4 bases from V and 2 from J; bases not matched to a gene: 12. The CDR3 extends over 18 amino acids. Germline V gene data show CDR1 as MNHEY and CDR2 as SMNVEV (reference sequence). Here the CDR3 reads CASSSQVTSGGYPYEQYF. The CDR3 DNA reads as TGTGCCAGCAGTTCCCAGGTGACTAGCGGGGGATACCCCTACGAGCAGTACTTC.

This rearrangement joins TRBV5-5 to TRBJ2-7; TRBD1 matches at 11 bases. CDR1 is SGHKS, CDR2 YYEKEE, per germline (reference sequence). V dropped 7 bases and J dropped 4; count of bases not matched to a gene: 7. The CDR3 has 14 residues. The CDR3 loop is CASGGTGGSYEQYF. The CDR3 DNA sequence: TGTGCCAGCGGCGGGACAGGGGGATCGTACGAGCAGTACTTC. Looking up the rest from reference TRBV5-5 and TRBJ2-7 gives the full variable domain: DAGVTQSPTHLIKTRGQQVTLRCSPISGHKSVSWYQQVLGQGPQFIFQYYEKEERGRGNFPDRFSARQFPNYSSELNVNALLLGDSALYLCASGGTGGSYEQYFGPGTRLTVT.

CDR3 amino acids: CASRTRGDYGYTF. CDR3 coding DNA: TGTGCCAGCAGGACGAGGGGGGACTATGGCTACACCTTC. The rearrangement links TRBV5-4 to TRBJ1-2, with a weak D call TRBD1 (6 bases). V lost 5 bases and J lost 3, with 11 bases in between. Germline loops: CDR1 SGHNT, CDR2 YYREEE (reference sequence). This CDR3 has 13 amino acids. Based on the CDR3 plus reference TRBV5-4 and TRBJ1-2, the full variable domain is ETGVTQSPTHLIKTRGQQVTLRCSSQSGHNTVSWYQQALGQGPQFIFQYYREEENGRGNFPPRFSGLQFPNYSSELNVNALELDDSALYLCASRTRGDYGYTFGSGTRLTVV.

The rearrangement uses TRBV7-9 and TRBJ1-2; D gene unclear. Trimming shortened V by 4 bases and J by 0 bases, and 15 bases separated the two germline ends. There are 16 residues in the CDR3. Germline V lookup: CDR1 SEHNR, CDR2 FQNEAQ (reference sequence). The CDR3 loop is CASSSPTDGTNYGYTF. In DNA form, the CDR3 reads TGTGCCAGCAGCTCCCCCACCGACGGGACTAACTATGGCTACACCTTC.

This chain uses TRBV27 with TRBJ2-2; either TRBD1 or TRBD2 may supply D (5 bases each). The CDR3 is made up of 16 amino acids. The V end lost 6 bases, the J end lost 1 base, and 15 bases lay between the germline ends. Per germline, CDR1 MNHEY and CDR2 SMNVEV (reference sequence). The CDR3 nucleotides read TGTGCCAGCAGCCTATCCGGGACCTTGAACACCGGGGAGCTGTTTTTT. Protein: CASSLSGTLNTGELFF.